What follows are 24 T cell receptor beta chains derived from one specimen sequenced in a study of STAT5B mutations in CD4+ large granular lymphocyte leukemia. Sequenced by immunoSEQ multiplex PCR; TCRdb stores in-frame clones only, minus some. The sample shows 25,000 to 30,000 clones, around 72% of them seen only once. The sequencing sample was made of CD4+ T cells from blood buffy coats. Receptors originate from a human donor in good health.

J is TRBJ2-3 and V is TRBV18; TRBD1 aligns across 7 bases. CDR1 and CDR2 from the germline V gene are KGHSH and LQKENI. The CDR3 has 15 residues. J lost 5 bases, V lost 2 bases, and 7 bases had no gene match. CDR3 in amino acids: CASSPLRQGRDTQYF. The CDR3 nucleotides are TGTGCCAGCTCACCATTAAGACAGGGCCGAGATACGCAGTATTTT.

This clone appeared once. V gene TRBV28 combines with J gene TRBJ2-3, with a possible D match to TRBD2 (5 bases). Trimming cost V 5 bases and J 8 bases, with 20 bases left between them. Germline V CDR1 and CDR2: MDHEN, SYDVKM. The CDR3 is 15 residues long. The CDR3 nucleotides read TGTGCCAGCAGTCCGACTGGGCCTGAAAGCGGTACGCAGTATTTT. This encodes CASSPTGPESGTQYF.

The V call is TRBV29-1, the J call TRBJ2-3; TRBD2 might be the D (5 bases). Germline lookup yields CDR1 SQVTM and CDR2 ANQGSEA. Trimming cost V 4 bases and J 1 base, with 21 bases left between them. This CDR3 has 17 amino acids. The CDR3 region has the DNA TGCAGCGTTGCAGAGAGGGCCTACAGCCTCCGCACAGATACGCAGTATTTT. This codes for CSVAERAYSLRTDTQYF.

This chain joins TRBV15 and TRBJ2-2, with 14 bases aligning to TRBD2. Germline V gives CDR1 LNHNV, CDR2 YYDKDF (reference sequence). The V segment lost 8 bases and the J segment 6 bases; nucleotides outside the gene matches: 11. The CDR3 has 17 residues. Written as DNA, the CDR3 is TGTGCCACCCAGGGACTAGCGGGGGCCGTTTATTCCGGGGAGCTGTTTTTT. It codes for CATQGLAGAVYSGELFF. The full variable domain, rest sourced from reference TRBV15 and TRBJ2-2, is DAMVIQNPRYQVTQFGKPVTLSCSQTLNHNVMYWYQQKSSQAPKLLFHYYDKDFNNEADTPDNFQSRRPNTSFCFLDIRSPGLGDTAMYLCATQGLAGAVYSGELFFGEGSRLTVL.

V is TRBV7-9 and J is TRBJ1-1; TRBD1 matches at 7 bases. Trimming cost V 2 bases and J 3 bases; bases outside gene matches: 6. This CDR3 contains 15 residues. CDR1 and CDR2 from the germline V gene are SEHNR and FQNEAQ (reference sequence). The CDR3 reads CASSLRQGEDTEAFF. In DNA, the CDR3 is TGTGCCAGCAGCTTACGGCAGGGGGAGGACACTGAAGCTTTCTTT.

The CDR3 here is CASSLSGAETEAFF. DNA of the CDR3: TGTGCCAGCAGTTTGTCGGGGGCCGAGACTGAAGCTTTCTTT. The V call is TRBV28, the J call TRBJ1-1, with D possibly being TRBD1 (6 bases). The V and J ends lost 3 bases and 5 bases respectively, with 13 bases between them. The CDR3 extends over 14 amino acids. Germline V CDR1 and CDR2: MDHEN, SYDVKM.

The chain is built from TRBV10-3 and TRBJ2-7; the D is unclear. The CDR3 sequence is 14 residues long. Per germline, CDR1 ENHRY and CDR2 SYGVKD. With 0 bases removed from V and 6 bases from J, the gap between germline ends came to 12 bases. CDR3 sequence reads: CAISESVERTEQYV. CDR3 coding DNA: TGTGCCATCAGTGAGTCCGTGGAGAGAACCGAGCAGTACGTC.

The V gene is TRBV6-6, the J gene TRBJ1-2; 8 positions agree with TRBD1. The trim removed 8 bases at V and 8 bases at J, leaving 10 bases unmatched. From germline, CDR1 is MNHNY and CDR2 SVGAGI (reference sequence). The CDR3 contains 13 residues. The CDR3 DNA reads TGTGCCAGCTCACCGGGACAGGAGGGGGGCTACACCTTC. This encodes CASSPGQEGGYTF.

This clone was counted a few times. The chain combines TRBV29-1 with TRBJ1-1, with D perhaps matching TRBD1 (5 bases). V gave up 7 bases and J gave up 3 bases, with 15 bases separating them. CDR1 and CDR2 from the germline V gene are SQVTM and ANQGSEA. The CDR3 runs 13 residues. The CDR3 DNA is TGCAGCGCCGGAGTCGGAGGGGACACTGAAGCTTTCTTT. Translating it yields CSAGVGGDTEAFF. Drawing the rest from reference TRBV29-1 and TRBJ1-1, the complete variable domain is SAVISQKPSRDICQRGTSLTIQCQVDSQVTMMFWYRQQPGQSLTLIATANQGSEATYESGFVIDKFPISRPNLTFSTLTVSNMSPEDSSIYLCSAGVGGDTEAFFGQGTRLTVV.

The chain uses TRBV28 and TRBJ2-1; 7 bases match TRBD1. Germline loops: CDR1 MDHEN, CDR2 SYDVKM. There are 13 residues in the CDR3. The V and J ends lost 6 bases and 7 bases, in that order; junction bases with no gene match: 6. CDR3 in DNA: TGTGCCAGCAGAAAACAGGGGCCGAATGAGCAGTTCTTC. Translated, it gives CASRKQGPNEQFF.

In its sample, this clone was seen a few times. The chain's CDR3 is CASSGPTGPLFF. CDR3 in DNA: TGTGCCAGCAGCGGACCAACGGGTCCCCTGTTTTTT. V and J are TRBV2 and TRBJ1-4; D is unresolved. V lost 6 bases, J lost 14 bases, and 16 bases lay in between. This CDR3 spans 12 amino acids. Germline-derived CDR1 and CDR2 are SNHLY and FYNNEI.

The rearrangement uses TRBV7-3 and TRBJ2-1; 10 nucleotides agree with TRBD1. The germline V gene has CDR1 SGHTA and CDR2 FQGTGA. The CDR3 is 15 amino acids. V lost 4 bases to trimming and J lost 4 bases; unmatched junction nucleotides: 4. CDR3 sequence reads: CASSSGQGEYNEQFF. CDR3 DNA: TGTGCCAGCAGCTCCGGACAGGGGGAGTACAATGAGCAGTTCTTC. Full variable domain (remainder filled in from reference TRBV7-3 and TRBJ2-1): GAGVSQTPSNKVTEKGKYVELRCDPISGHTALYWYRQSLGQGPEFLIYFQGTGAADDSGLPNDRFFAVRPEGSVSTLKIQRTERGDSAVYLCASSSGQGEYNEQFFGPGTRLTVL.

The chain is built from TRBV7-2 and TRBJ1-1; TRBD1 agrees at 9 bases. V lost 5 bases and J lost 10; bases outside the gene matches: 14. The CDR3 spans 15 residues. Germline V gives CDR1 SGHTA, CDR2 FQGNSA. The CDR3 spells CASSPSPGQGSGAFF. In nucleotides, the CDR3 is TGTGCCAGCAGCCCAAGCCCGGGACAGGGTTCGGGAGCTTTCTTT.

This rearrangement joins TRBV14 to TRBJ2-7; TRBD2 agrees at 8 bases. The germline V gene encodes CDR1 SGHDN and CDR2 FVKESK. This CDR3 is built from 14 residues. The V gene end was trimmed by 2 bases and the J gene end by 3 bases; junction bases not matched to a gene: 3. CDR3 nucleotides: TGTGCCAGCAGCCAACTAGCGGGCTACTACGAGCAGTACTTC. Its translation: CASSQLAGYYEQYF.

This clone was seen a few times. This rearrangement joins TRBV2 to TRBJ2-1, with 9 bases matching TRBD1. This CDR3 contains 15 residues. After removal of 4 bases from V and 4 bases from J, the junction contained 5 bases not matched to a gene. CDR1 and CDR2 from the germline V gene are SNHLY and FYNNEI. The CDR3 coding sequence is TGTGCCAGCAGTGGGGGACAGGGACGGTACAATGAGCAGTTCTTC. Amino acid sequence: CASSGGQGRYNEQFF.

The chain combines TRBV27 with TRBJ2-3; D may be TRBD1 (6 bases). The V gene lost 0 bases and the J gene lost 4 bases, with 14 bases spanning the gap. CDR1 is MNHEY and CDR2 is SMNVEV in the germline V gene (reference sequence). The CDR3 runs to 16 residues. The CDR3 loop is CASSLSASGDADTQYF. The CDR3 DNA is TGTGCCAGCAGTTTATCGGCTTCAGGGGACGCAGATACGCAGTATTTT.

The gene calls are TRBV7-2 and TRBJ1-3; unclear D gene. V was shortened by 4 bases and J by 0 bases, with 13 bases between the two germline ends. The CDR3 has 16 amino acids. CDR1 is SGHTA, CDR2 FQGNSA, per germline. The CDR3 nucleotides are TGTGCCAGCAGCTCCCAGTCAGTTTACTCTGGAAACACCATATATTTT. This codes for CASSSQSVYSGNTIYF.

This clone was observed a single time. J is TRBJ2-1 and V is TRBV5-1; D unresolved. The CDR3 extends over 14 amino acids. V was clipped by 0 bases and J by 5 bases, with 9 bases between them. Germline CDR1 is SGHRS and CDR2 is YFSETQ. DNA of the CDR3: TGCGCCAGCAGCTTGGCTAGGCAGGACAATGAGCAGTTCTTC. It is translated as CASSLARQDNEQFF.

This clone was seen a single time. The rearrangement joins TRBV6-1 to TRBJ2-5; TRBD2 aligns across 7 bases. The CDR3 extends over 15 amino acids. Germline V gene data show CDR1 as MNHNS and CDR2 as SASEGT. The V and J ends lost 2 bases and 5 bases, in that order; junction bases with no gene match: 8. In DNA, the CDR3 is TGTGCCAGCAGTGAACCCGGGATCGGGGGGGAGACCCAGTACTTC. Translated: CASSEPGIGGETQYF.

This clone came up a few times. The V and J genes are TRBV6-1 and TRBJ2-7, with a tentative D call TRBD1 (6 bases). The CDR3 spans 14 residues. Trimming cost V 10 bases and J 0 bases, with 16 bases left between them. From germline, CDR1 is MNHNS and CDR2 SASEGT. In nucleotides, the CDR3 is TGTGCCACCGAACTAGGGGGAAACTCCTACGAGCAGTACTTC. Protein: CATELGGNSYEQYF.

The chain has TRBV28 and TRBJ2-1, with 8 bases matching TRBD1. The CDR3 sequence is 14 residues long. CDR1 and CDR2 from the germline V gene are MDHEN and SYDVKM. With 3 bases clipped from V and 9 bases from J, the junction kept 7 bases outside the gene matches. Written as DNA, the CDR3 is TGTGCCAGCAGTTTTTTAGCAGGGGGCACTGAGCAGTTCTTC. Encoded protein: CASSFLAGGTEQFF.

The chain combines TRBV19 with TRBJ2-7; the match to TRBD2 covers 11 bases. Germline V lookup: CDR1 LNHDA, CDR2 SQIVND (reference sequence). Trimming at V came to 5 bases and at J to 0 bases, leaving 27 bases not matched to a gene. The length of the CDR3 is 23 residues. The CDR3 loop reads CASSLQGRRLLTSGGYCSYEQYV. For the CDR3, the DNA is TGTGCCAGTAGTCTGCAGGGTCGAAGGCTGTTAACTAGCGGGGGTTATTGCTCCTACGAGCAGTACGTC.

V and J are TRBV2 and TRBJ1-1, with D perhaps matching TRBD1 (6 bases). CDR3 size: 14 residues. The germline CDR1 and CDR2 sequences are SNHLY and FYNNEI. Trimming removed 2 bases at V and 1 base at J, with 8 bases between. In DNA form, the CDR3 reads TGTGCCAGCAGTGAACTCAGGGGGAACACTGAAGCTTTCTTT. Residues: CASSELRGNTEAFF. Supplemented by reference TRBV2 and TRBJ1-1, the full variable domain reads EPEVTQTPSHQVTQMGQEVILRCVPISNHLYFYWYRQILGQKVEFLVSFYNNEISEKSEIFDDQFSVERPDGSNFTLKIRSTKLEDSAMYFCASSELRGNTEAFFGQGTRLTVV.

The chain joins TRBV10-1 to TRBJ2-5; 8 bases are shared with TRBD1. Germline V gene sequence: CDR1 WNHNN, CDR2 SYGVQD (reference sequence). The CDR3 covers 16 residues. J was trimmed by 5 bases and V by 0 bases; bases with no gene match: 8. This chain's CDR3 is CASSESRGQNQETQYF. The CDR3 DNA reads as TGCGCCAGCAGTGAGTCCAGGGGGCAAAATCAGGAGACCCAGTACTTC.